The clone carrying this T cell receptor beta chain was observed a handful of times. The source of the sample is a study of beta chain features in type 1 diabetes. The CDR3 is 11 amino acids. Germline assignment: CDR1 SQVTM and CDR2 ANQGSEA. Between the trimmed V and J ends, which lost 6 bases and 3 bases, there was a span of 7 bases. Every bit of the isolated RNA underwent reverse transcription, so sequencing read expressed TCRB transcripts. Data came from immunoSEQ multiplex PCR; TCRdb stores just in-frame clones and leaves some out. The sample lists under 350,000 clones; about 7.8% were seen once. This TCR was sampled from a woman aged 18-29 years in good health. The specimen was central memory CD4+ T cells from blood. The chain recombines TRBV29-1 with TRBJ2-3; D is ambiguous. CDR3 sequence: CSVHPTDTQYF. The CDR3 DNA sequence: TGCAGCGTACACCCGACAGATACGCAGTATTTT.